This T cell receptor beta chain was obtained from a study of blood T cells in healthy people across ages. This clonotype was seen at least ten times. Then a second PCR, running about 6 to 12 cycles, was carried out with a sample-barcoded 5' primer and a J-beta primer mix. TCRdb called the 5' RACE reads again in MiXCR, with one record for every CDR3 protein. The profile shows 980,000 or so distinct CDR3 sequences, approximately 49% of them singletons. Germline loops: CDR1 MDHEN, CDR2 SYDVKM. Deletions cut 7 bases from V and 3 bases from J, with 18 bases between. This CDR3 is 15 amino acids long. This TCR derives from a man aged 30 to 39 in good health. The specimen sequenced was blood. The V and J genes are TRBV28 and TRBJ1-2, with D possibly TRBD1 on 5 matching bases. For the CDR3, the DNA is TGTGCCAGCACCTTGGGATGGGGCAGTGACTATGGCTACACCTTC. It yields the protein CASTLGWGSDYGYTF.